This TCR beta chain was found in a study of T cells in Graves' hyperthyroidism and ophthalmopathy. Study conclusions and caveats: Blood also contained most expanded thyroid clonotypes above 0.001.

Germline CDR1 and CDR2: SGHRS and YFSETQ. V was pared by 4 bases and J by 4 bases, with 14 bases between. CDR3 length: 15 residues. Amplification yielded TCR beta CDR3 regions, with RNA transcripts as the source. An initial round of RT-PCR targeting the TCR CDR3 relied on the HTBI primer set. In TCRdb, the multiplex PCR reads were re-called with MiXCR into one record per CDR3 protein. The sample includes some 570,000 distinct CDR3 sequences, 14% of them seen just once. This clonotype has a single count. Its target is unknown. Pregnant or lactating patients were excluded, as were those with uncontrolled infection or other autoimmune disease.

This TCR was recovered from a woman younger than 35 with Graves' ophthalmopathy. This chain uses TRBV5-1 with TRBJ1-4, with no clear D. Sequencing used blood. CDR3 in DNA: TGCGCCAGCAGCGCATCAAGACACCGTAATGAAAAACTGTTTTTT. This encodes CASSASRHRNEKLFF.